This entry lists 21 T cell receptor beta chains sequenced from one sample in a study of blood T cell repertoires in COVID-19. Using immunoSEQ multiplex PCR, the repertoire was profiled, and TCRdb retains in-frame clones only, with some absent. This sample has around 140,000 clones, with over 65% found just once. What was sequenced was peripheral blood. The receptors here all came from a woman older than 75 with active or convalescent COVID-19.

The CDR3 DNA follows: TGTGCCAGCAGCCGTACAGGGTTCGGAAACACCATATATTTT. Its translation is CASSRTGFGNTIYF. The chain joins TRBV11-2 to TRBJ1-3, with D perhaps TRBD1 (6 bases). Germline V gives CDR1 SGHAT, CDR2 FQNNGV. The V end was cut by 5 bases, the J end by 4 bases, with 12 bases between. The CDR3 sequence is 14 residues long.

The rearrangement joins TRBV6-2 or TRBV6-3 to TRBJ1-6; 9 bases match TRBD1. The CDR3 spans 14 residues. The V gene end was trimmed by 6 bases and the J gene end by 7 bases; junction bases not matched to a gene: 4. Germline V gene sequence: CDR1 MNHEY, CDR2 SVGEGT. CDR3 protein: CASSPQGANSPLHF. CDR3 coding DNA: TGTGCCAGCAGCCCACAGGGGGCGAATTCACCCCTCCACTTT.

The V and J genes are TRBV6-6 and TRBJ1-6, with D uncertain. CDR3 length equals 14 residues. Germline CDR1 is MNHNY and CDR2 is SVGAGI (reference sequence). V shed 0 bases and J shed 7 bases, with 7 bases lying between them. The CDR3 sequence is CASSYSTRNSPLHF. The CDR3 nucleotides read TGTGCCAGCAGTTACTCGACAAGGAATTCACCCCTCCACTTT.

The CDR3 DNA is TGTGCCAGTAGTGTCGGGGGGGCCGGCACCGGGGAGCTGTTTTTT. As protein: CASSVGGAGTGELFF. The V call is TRBV19, the J call TRBJ2-2; 8 nucleotides agree with TRBD2. This CDR3 contains 15 residues. Trimming removed 5 bases from V and 4 bases from J; junction bases left unmatched: 6. CDR1 is LNHDA and CDR2 is SQIVND in the germline V gene (reference sequence).

The chain links TRBV20-1 to TRBJ1-1; 7 bases map to TRBD1. The CDR3 extends over 11 amino acids. V was pared by 2 bases and J by 8 bases, with 2 bases of the junction left unmatched. Germline values: CDR1 DFQATT, CDR2 SNEGSKA (reference sequence). The CDR3 DNA reads as TGCAGTGCTAGATTGGACAGGGAAGCTTTCTTT. This gives the protein CSARLDREAFF.

The rearrangement joins TRBV19 to TRBJ2-5; 12 bases agree with TRBD2. The CDR3 length is 18 residues. Trimming at V came to 0 bases and at J to 2 bases, leaving 7 bases not matched to a gene. Germline CDR1 is LNHDA and CDR2 is SQIVND (reference sequence). As DNA, the CDR3 is TGTGCCAGTAGTATAGAAAGGACTAGCGGGGTTTTTCAAGAGACCCAGTACTTC. Its protein is CASSIERTSGVFQETQYF. Complete variable domain (other parts from reference TRBV19 and TRBJ2-5): DGGITQSPKYLFRKEGQNVTLSCEQNLNHDAMYWYRQDPGQGLRLIYYSQIVNDFQKGDIAEGYSVSREKKESFPLTVTSAQKNPTAFYLCASSIERTSGVFQETQYFGPGTRLLVL.

CDR3 nucleotides: TGTGCCAGTAGTTTCCAGCGGCGGCTCCCTCTGGCTGAGCAGTTCTTC. This sequence encodes CASSFQRRLPLAEQFF. The chain is built from TRBV19 and TRBJ2-1, with D possibly TRBD2 on 5 matching bases. Per the germline V gene, CDR1 is LNHDA and CDR2 is SQIVND (reference sequence). The ends were cut back, 5 bases at V and 9 bases at J, with 23 bases in the middle. The CDR3 is 16 residues long.

The chain recombines TRBV9 with TRBJ2-1; TRBD2 agrees at 14 bases. The V and J ends lost 4 bases and 4 bases, in that order; junction bases with no gene match: 13. The germline V gene encodes CDR1 SGDLS and CDR2 YYNGEE. The CDR3 is made up of 19 amino acids. CDR3 bases: TGTGCCAGCAGCCTGGAGGGGACTAGCGGGGGATTCAGGTACAATGAGCAGTTCTTC. Encoded protein: CASSLEGTSGGFRYNEQFF.

The chain employs TRBV19 and TRBJ2-7; D might be TRBD1 (8 bases). The CDR3 contains 15 residues. V lost 4 bases, J lost 1 base, and 14 bases lay in between. The germline V gene encodes CDR1 LNHDA and CDR2 SQIVND (reference sequence). CDR3 amino acids: CASSTHRGGSYEQYF. The CDR3 DNA reads TGTGCCAGTAGTACACACAGGGGGGGATCCTACGAGCAGTACTTC.

The chain recombines TRBV15 with TRBJ2-3; 10 positions agree with TRBD2. V shed 4 bases and J 3 bases; nucleotides not matched to a gene: 4. Germline CDR1 and CDR2: LNHNV and YYDKDF (reference sequence). The CDR3 sequence is 15 residues long. The CDR3 protein is CATSKSSGGTDTQYF. As DNA, the CDR3 is TGTGCCACCAGCAAGTCTAGCGGGGGAACAGATACGCAGTATTTT.

The table lists this clone with a count of one. The rearrangement links TRBV6-5 to TRBJ1-2, with TRBD1 as a possible D gene (6 bases). The germline V and J ends were trimmed by 4 bases and 5 bases, with 8 bases remaining between them. The germline V gene has CDR1 MNHEY and CDR2 SVGAGI. The length of the CDR3 is 12 residues. CDR3: CASSSQGYGYTF. The CDR3 coding sequence is TGTGCCAGCAGTTCGCAGGGGTATGGCTACACCTTC.

The rearrangement joins TRBV4-3 to TRBJ2-5; 10 nucleotides align to TRBD1. The length of the CDR3 is 16 residues. From germline, CDR1 is LGHNA and CDR2 YSLEER. Unmatched junction bases numbered 10, after V lost 4 bases and J lost 5 bases. The CDR3 loop reads CASSPRQGAKGETQYF. Here the CDR3 DNA reads TGCGCCAGCAGCCCCAGACAGGGGGCGAAGGGGGAGACCCAGTACTTC.

This rearrangement joins TRBV18 to TRBJ2-5; D perhaps matches TRBD1 (6 bases). Looked up from germline, CDR1 is KGHSH and CDR2 is LQKENI. The V end lost 1 base, the J end lost 5 bases, and 11 bases lay between the germline ends. This CDR3 has 14 residues. The CDR3 nucleotides read TGTGCCAGCTCACCACAACAGGGCCGGGAGACCCAGTACTTC. Protein product: CASSPQQGRETQYF.

The CDR3 nucleotides read TGTGCCAGCAGCAATGGGGGGTACTCACCCCTCCACTTT. Translated, it gives CASSNGGYSPLHF. The chain recombines TRBV11-3 with TRBJ1-6, with D perhaps matching TRBD1 (5 bases). Per germline, CDR1 SGHNT and CDR2 YENEEA. The CDR3 is 13 amino acids. Trimming removed 5 bases from V and 10 bases from J, with 12 bases in between. The full variable domain, with the rest looked up from reference TRBV11-3 and TRBJ1-6, is EAGVVQSPRYKIIEKKQPVAFWCNPISGHNTLYWYLQNLGQGPELLIRYENEEAVDDSQLPKDRFSAERLKGVDSTLKIQPAELGDSAVYLCASSNGGYSPLHFGNGTRLTVT.

This chain uses TRBV29-1 with TRBJ1-1; D remains unclear. The ends were cut back, 7 bases at V and 3 bases at J, with 15 bases in the middle. Germline values: CDR1 SQVTM, CDR2 ANQGSEA. This CDR3 comprises 13 residues. The DNA for the CDR3 is TGCAGCGCAGAGAGGTCGGTCGACACTGAAGCTTTCTTT. Its protein product is CSAERSVDTEAFF.

This clone was seen a few times. One end of the junction is discordant with germline, which a read error may explain. The chain couples TRBV7-7 to TRBJ2-2, with D unclear. This CDR3 has 13 amino acids. Germline-derived CDR1 and CDR2 are SSHAT and FNYEAQ (reference sequence). CDR3 in DNA: TGTGCTAGCAGCTTAGTTGAGCACGGGGAGCTGTTTTTT. It specifies CASSLVEHGELFF.

V usage is TRBV15 and J usage is TRBJ2-5; TRBD2 matches at 7 bases. Germline-derived CDR1 and CDR2 are LNHNV and YYDKDF (reference sequence). The CDR3 is 15 residues long. V shed 3 bases and J 2 bases; nucleotides not matched to a gene: 6. CDR3 in DNA: TGTGCCACCAGCAGCGGTAGCGGGCGACAAGAGACCCAGTACTTC. Its protein is CATSSGSGRQETQYF.

The rearrangement uses TRBV7-2 and TRBJ2-2; D might be TRBD1 (5 bases). The CDR3 is made up of 14 amino acids. Germline assignment: CDR1 SGHTA and CDR2 FQGNSA. The V end lost 6 bases, the J end lost 7 bases, and 15 bases lay between the germline ends. The CDR3 is CASSPTRGVGELFF. In DNA, the CDR3 is TGTGCCAGCAGTCCAACAAGGGGTGTCGGGGAGCTGTTTTTT.

This chain links TRBV28 with TRBJ2-5; tentatively, D is TRBD2 (7 bases). Germline V CDR1 and CDR2: MDHEN, SYDVKM. The CDR3 extends over 16 amino acids. Trimming cost V 5 bases and J 1 base, with 17 bases left between them. CDR3 DNA: TGTGCCAGCAGTCCCCAGGGGAGGGTGAGCCAAGAGACCCAGTACTTC. This gives the protein CASSPQGRVSQETQYF.

This chain uses TRBV28 with TRBJ2-7; D may be TRBD2 (9 bases). Germline V gives CDR1 MDHEN, CDR2 SYDVKM. This CDR3 contains 16 residues. V dropped 6 bases and J dropped 6 bases, with 24 bases sitting between them. The CDR3 loop reads CASRREGGQDSPEQYF. The DNA for the CDR3 is TGTGCCAGCAGGCGGGAGGGGGGACAGGACAGTCCCGAGCAGTACTTC.

Concerning this clone: The conserved phenylalanine or tryptophan is not found at the CDR3 terminus, so this likely reflects a read error. The chain combines TRBV7-3 with TRBJ1-3, with a weak D call TRBD1 (6 bases). V lost 3 bases and J 0 bases, leaving 6 bases between the germline ends. Germline V CDR1 and CDR2: SGHTA, FQGTGA. The CDR3 spans 14 residues. The CDR3 DNA sequence: TGTGCCAGCAGCTTGGACAGCTCTGGAAACACCATATATCTT. Encoded protein: CASSLDSSGNTIYL.